A selection of T cell receptor beta chains follows, all from one sample in a study of blood T cell repertoires in COVID-19. Profiling relied on immunoSEQ multiplex PCR, and the TCRdb table lists in-frame clones only, not all of them. The sample records around 280,000 clones, 89% being singletons. Sequencing was carried out using PBMCs or T cells enriched from blood (not recorded which). These receptors were collected from a woman between 40 and 55 years old who had recovered from COVID-19. Each CDR3 is given without its conserved first and last residue.

TRBJ2-2,TRBV6-5,ASSNGLENRLF
TRBJ1-6,TRBV18,ASSPTTGENSPLH
TRBJ2-5,TRBV7-9,ASSWGDQAIQETQY
TRBJ1-2,TRBV6-2/TRBV6-3,ASSYSAYGYT
TRBJ1-4,TRBV7-3,ASSLRDGEKLF
TRBJ1-6,TRBV30,AWRTGGNSPLH
TRBJ1-2,TRBV29-1,SVHEIRRNYGYT
TRBJ2-7,TRBV6-6,ASSQIARASEQY
TRBJ1-2,TRBV4-3,ASSQDLGQGQGYGYT
TRBJ2-5,TRBV2,ASSPGSGLQETQY
TRBJ1-1,TRBV19,AIPNTGTGNPPNTEAF
TRBJ2-1,TRBV9,ASSVGASGGAREEQF
TRBJ1-1,TRBV30,AWNRGGVTEAF
TRBJ1-3,TRBV6-5,ASSPTVAGNTIY
TRBJ2-2,TRBV6-1,ASSKGTSGKVGELF
TRBJ2-1,TRBV7-9,ASSSRQGAYNEQF
TRBJ1-6,TRBV30,AWSVSRRNSPLH
TRBJ1-1,TRBV20-1,SAPSQGAAF
TRBJ1-3,TRBV5-1,ASSLAGGAGNTIY
TRBJ1-2,TRBV5-1,ASSIGTGAGGYT
TRBJ2-7,TRBV5-4,ASSWGLAASSYEQY
TRBJ1-2,TRBV5-1,ASSYRDGGIYGYT
TRBJ1-1,TRBV7-9,ASSLAEVLGGTEAF
TRBJ2-7,TRBV5-4,ASSLDRREQY
TRBJ1-2,TRBV30,AWSGWGRVYGYT
TRBJ1-3,TRBV10-2,ASSEAGAGNTIY
TRBJ1-2,TRBV4-1,ASSQGAISNYGYT
TRBJ1-2,TRBV3-1/TRBV3-2,ASSRDRGGGYT
TRBJ2-7,TRBV7-9,ASSFGGGGYEQY
TRBJ1-2,TRBV19,ASSIASLGRQNYGYT
TRBJ1-2,TRBV28,ASTLGASNYGYT
TRBJ2-1,TRBV7-3,ASSLSHGVAGEGEQF
TRBJ1-2,TRBV11-2,ASSLSEAGDSGYT
TRBJ1-3,TRBV6-5,ASSLDSSSGNTIY
TRBJ2-7,TRBV9,ASSETGQGAVGEQY
TRBJ2-1,TRBV11-3,ASSLNGDNEQF
TRBJ1-2,TRBV30,AWNFLGKDSYGYT